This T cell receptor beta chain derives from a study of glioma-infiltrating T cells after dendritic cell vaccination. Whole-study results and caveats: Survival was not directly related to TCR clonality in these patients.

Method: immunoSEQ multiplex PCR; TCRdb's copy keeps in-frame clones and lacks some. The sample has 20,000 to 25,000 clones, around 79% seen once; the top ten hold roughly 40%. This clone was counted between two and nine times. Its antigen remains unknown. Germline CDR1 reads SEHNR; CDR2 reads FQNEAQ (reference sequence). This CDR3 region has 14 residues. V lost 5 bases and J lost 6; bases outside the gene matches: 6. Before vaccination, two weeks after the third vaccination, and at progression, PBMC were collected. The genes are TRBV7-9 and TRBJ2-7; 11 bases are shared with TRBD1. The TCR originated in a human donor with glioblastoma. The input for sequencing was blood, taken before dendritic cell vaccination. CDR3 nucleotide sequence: TGTGCCAGCAGCCGTGGGACAGGGGGGGGCGAGCAGTACTTC. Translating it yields CASSRGTGGGEQYF.